The rows below give T cell receptor beta chains drawn from one sample of a study of blood T cell repertoires in COVID-19. Profiled with immunoSEQ multiplex PCR; TCRdb holds only in-frame clones, not every one. Seen here are tens of thousands of clones, 89% observed once, and the top ten hold roughly 2.6%. Sequenced input: peripheral blood. The receptors come from a middle-aged man with COVID-19, enrolled during active disease. Both conserved end residues are part of each CDR3. The order of the fields is J gene, clone size, V gene, D gene, CDR3 protein, CDR3 DNA. D genes are given only for firm matches. Clone size is given for some rows only: seen once, a few or many times, or a class if the clone is expanded.

TRBJ1-4,NA,TRBV9,NA,CASSAQGSNEKLFF,TGTGCCAGCAGCGCACAGGGATCTAATGAAAAACTGTTTTTT
TRBJ1-2,NA,TRBV12-3/TRBV12-4,NA,CASSLSVGGYTF,TGTGCCAGCAGTTTATCAGTTGGCGGCTACACCTTC
TRBJ1-5,once,TRBV6-2/TRBV6-3,TRBD1,CASSYGQVNQPQHF,TGTGCCAGCAGTTACGGACAGGTCAATCAGCCCCAGCATTTT
TRBJ1-5,NA,TRBV24-1,NA,CATSHNSNQPQHF,TGTGCCACCAGCCACAATAGCAATCAGCCCCAGCATTTT
TRBJ2-7,NA,TRBV4-3,TRBD1,CASSQGQGAFYEQYF,TGCGCCAGCAGCCAAGGACAGGGGGCCTTCTACGAGCAGTACTTC
TRBJ2-1,NA,TRBV10-3,TRBD2,CAIRASSGGYNEQFF,TGTGCCATCAGAGCTTCTAGCGGGGGGTACAATGAGCAGTTCTTC
TRBJ1-2,NA,TRBV7-9,TRBD1,CASSSPRDSPTNYGYTF,TGTGCCAGCAGCTCCCCGCGGGACAGTCCTACTAACTATGGCTACACCTTC
TRBJ2-1,NA,TRBV5-6,TRBD1,CASSSGQGRDPYNEQFF,TGTGCCAGCAGCTCAGGACAGGGCCGGGACCCCTACAATGAGCAGTTCTTC
TRBJ2-2,NA,TRBV5-1,NA,CASSPGGASGELFF,TGCGCCAGCAGCCCGGGCGGGGCTTCCGGGGAGCTGTTTTTT
TRBJ2-7,NA,TRBV11-2,TRBD1,CASSLQGQGAGEQYF,TGTGCCAGCAGCTTACAAGGACAGGGGGCAGGCGAGCAGTACTTC
TRBJ2-3,NA,TRBV30,NA,CAWSDMADTQYF,TGTGCCTGGAGTGACATGGCAGATACGCAGTATTTT
TRBJ2-1,few,TRBV3-1/TRBV3-2,NA,CASSQAGRTNEQFF,TGTGCCAGCAGCCAAGCGGGTCGTACAAATGAGCAGTTCTTC
TRBJ2-5,NA,TRBV2,NA,CASTPKRNQETQYF,TGTGCCAGCACCCCAAAGCGGAACCAAGAGACCCAGTACTTC
TRBJ1-6,NA,TRBV25-1,NA,CASSEVRGSPLHF,TGTGCCAGCAGTGAAGTAAGAGGTTCACCCCTCCACTTT
TRBJ2-5,NA,TRBV15,NA,CATSRDRAEETQYF,TGTGCCACCAGCAGAGATCGTGCAGAAGAGACCCAGTACTTC
TRBJ2-7,NA,TRBV14,NA,CASSGQPIGNYEQYF,TGTGCCAGCAGTGGACAGCCCATCGGTAACTACGAGCAGTACTTC
TRBJ1-3,NA,TRBV7-3,NA,CASSLDRGSGNTIYF,TGTGCCAGCAGCTTAGACAGAGGCTCTGGAAACACCATATATTTT
TRBJ1-2,NA,TRBV19,TRBD1,CASSSDRGNYGYTF,TGTGCCAGTAGTTCAGACAGGGGGAACTATGGCTACACCTTC
TRBJ1-1,NA,TRBV20-1,NA,CSARVGLEAFF,TGCAGTGCTAGAGTCGGCCTGGAGGCTTTCTTT
TRBJ2-2,few,TRBV5-1,TRBD1,CASSSLQGVGNTGELFF,TGCGCCAGCAGCTCTCTCCAGGGGGTGGGGAACACCGGGGAGCTGTTTTTT
TRBJ1-5,NA,TRBV5-6,TRBD1,CASSARDRGVSQPQHF,TGTGCCAGCAGCGCCAGGGACAGGGGGGTAAGTCAGCCCCAGCATTTT
TRBJ2-3,NA,TRBV27,TRBD1,CASSLSGTGVTDTQYF,TGTGCCAGCAGTTTATCGGGGACAGGGGTAACAGATACGCAGTATTTT
TRBJ2-5,NA,TRBV16,NA,CASSQSSGGETQYF,TGTGCCAGCAGCCAATCATCGGGTGGGGAGACCCAGTACTTC
TRBJ1-2,NA,TRBV18,NA,CASSPSDTRGYTF,TGTGCCAGCTCACCAAGCGATACGCGGGGCTACACCTTC
TRBJ2-6,NA,TRBV10-1,NA,CASSESRGPGANVLTF,TGCGCCAGCAGTGAGTCACGGGGTCCTGGGGCCAACGTCCTGACTTTC
TRBJ2-3,NA,TRBV10-2,NA,CASSSRDFSTDTQYF,TGCGCCAGCAGTTCTCGGGACTTCAGCACAGATACGCAGTATTTT
TRBJ1-6,NA,TRBV6-2/TRBV6-3,NA,CASSPPGRYELHF,TGTGCCAGCAGTCCCCCCGGGAGATACGAGCTCCACTTT
TRBJ1-5,NA,TRBV30,NA,CAFDRGGAAQHF,TGTGCCTTCGACCGGGGGGGAGCGGCTCAGCATTTT
TRBJ2-7,NA,TRBV10-2,TRBD1,CASSERQGAFEQYF,TGCGCCAGCAGTGAGCGGCAGGGGGCTTTCGAGCAGTACTTC
TRBJ1-2,NA,TRBV7-2,TRBD1,CASSFRDSPPGDGYTF,TGTGCCAGCAGCTTCCGGGACAGCCCCCCGGGCGATGGCTACACCTTC
TRBJ2-2,NA,TRBV6-5,TRBD1,CASGQGALRSGELFF,TGTGCCAGTGGACAGGGGGCTTTAAGGTCCGGGGAGCTGTTTTTT
TRBJ1-2,NA,TRBV2,NA,CASSVQPNYGYTF,TGTGCCAGCAGTGTACAGCCTAACTATGGCTACACCTTC
TRBJ1-5,NA,TRBV6-5,TRBD1,CACRQGNDQPQHF,TGTGCCTGCCGACAGGGGAACGATCAGCCCCAGCATTTT
TRBJ1-2,NA,TRBV25-1,TRBD1,CASSKGQVFYGYTF,TGTGCCAGCAGTAAGGGACAGGTCTTCTATGGCTACACCTTC
TRBJ2-7,NA,TRBV7-2,NA,CASSLWTNSYEQYF,TGTGCCAGCAGCTTGTGGACAAACTCCTACGAGCAGTACTTC
TRBJ1-2,few,TRBV6-5,NA,CASSPVGSTNYGYTF,TGTGCCAGCAGCCCCGTTGGGAGTACGAACTATGGCTACACCTTC
TRBJ1-2,NA,TRBV23-1,TRBD1,CASSQPGQVTNYGYTF,TGCGCCAGCAGTCAACCCGGACAGGTTACTAACTATGGCTACACCTTC
TRBJ1-5,NA,TRBV7-2,NA,CASSRQGNQPQHF,TGTGCCAGCAGCCGACAGGGCAATCAGCCCCAGCATTTT
TRBJ1-2,NA,TRBV5-4,NA,CASSLPTPERYGYTF,TGTGCCAGCAGCCTCCCTACCCCTGAGCGCTATGGCTACACCTTC
TRBJ1-2,NA,TRBV5-1,NA,CASSFDTGYTF,TGCGCCAGCAGCTTCGACACGGGCTACACCTTC
TRBJ2-1,NA,TRBV28,TRBD2,CASSRSTSGAYNEQFF,TGTGCCAGCAGCCGATCGACTAGCGGGGCTTACAATGAGCAGTTCTTC
TRBJ2-7,NA,TRBV5-1,TRBD1,CASSSGTGSSEQYF,TGCGCCAGCAGCTCCGGGACAGGGAGCTCCGAGCAGTACTTC
TRBJ1-2,NA,TRBV7-8,NA,CASSRTKISGDYGYTF,TGTGCCAGCAGCCGCACTAAAATCTCAGGGGACTATGGCTACACCTTC
TRBJ2-1,once,TRBV10-3,TRBD2,CAISESQRGGGNEQFF,TGTGCCATCAGTGAGTCTCAGCGGGGGGGTGGCAATGAGCAGTTCTTC
TRBJ1-6,NA,TRBV7-9,TRBD1,CASSLNRGYNSPLHF,TGTGCCAGCAGCTTAAACAGGGGCTATAATTCACCCCTCCACTTT